The 19 T cell receptor beta chains below come from one sample, sequenced in a study of CD8+ T cells in alopecia areata. Sequencing relied on a cDNA template that was reverse transcribed from extracted RNA. The protocol was immunoSEQ multiplex PCR, while the TCRdb copy is restricted to in-frame clones and leaves out a portion. The sample gives about 69,000 clones, approximately 58% of which show up once; over 15% is in the top ten. Sequences were derived from CD8+ T cells sorted from blood, sampled at week 0. The receptors come from a human donor with alopecia areata.

The rearrangement joins TRBV29-1 to TRBJ2-3; 8 bases match TRBD1. V was pared by 4 bases and J by 2 bases, with 5 bases of the junction left unmatched. The CDR3 spans 14 residues. Germline V gene sequence: CDR1 SQVTM, CDR2 ANQGSEA. CDR3 sequence: CSVVGQGVTDTQYF. CDR3 DNA: TGCAGCGTTGTAGGACAGGGAGTCACAGATACGCAGTATTTT.

This clone was seen only a few times. The chain is built from TRBV4-3 and TRBJ2-7; 7 bases align to TRBD2. The CDR3 length is 16 residues. V lost 0 bases to trimming and J lost 3 bases; unmatched junction nucleotides: 8. The V gene's germline CDR1 is LGHNA and CDR2 YSLEER. CDR3 nucleotide sequence: TGCGCCAGCAGCCAAGATCGGGCCGGGGGGAGCTACGAGCAGTACTTC. It codes for CASSQDRAGGSYEQYF.

The V call is TRBV15, the J call TRBJ2-1, with D uncertain. Trimming pared 10 bases from V and 5 bases from J, leaving 6 bases between. The CDR3 is 10 amino acids. Germline CDR1 LNHNV, CDR2 YYDKDF (reference sequence). The chain's CDR3 is CANQDNEQFF. CDR3 nucleotide sequence: TGTGCCAACCAGGACAATGAGCAGTTCTTC.

This chain's CDR3 is CASSPDPVNTEAFF. The CDR3 DNA follows: TGTGCCAGCAGCCCTGACCCCGTCAACACTGAAGCTTTCTTT. The chain recombines TRBV7-2 with TRBJ1-1; D is uncertain. Looked up from germline, CDR1 is SGHTA and CDR2 is FQGNSA. The CDR3 runs to 14 residues. Trimming shortened V by 5 bases and J by 2 bases, and 12 bases separated the two germline ends.

The count of this clone is one. The chain has TRBV7-9 and TRBJ2-5, with a possible D match to TRBD1 (6 bases). Looked up from germline, CDR1 is SEHNR and CDR2 is FQNEAQ (reference sequence). The CDR3 has 15 residues. V gave up 2 bases and J gave up 4 bases, with 14 bases separating them. The chain's CDR3 is CASSLSVGGPETQYF. CDR3 bases: TGTGCCAGCAGCTTAAGTGTAGGGGGACCAGAGACCCAGTACTTC.

The V call is TRBV27, the J call TRBJ2-7; 10 positions match TRBD2. Trimming removed 8 bases from V and 5 bases from J; junction bases left unmatched: 12. CDR1 and CDR2 from the germline V gene are MNHEY and SMNVEV (reference sequence). The CDR3 runs 15 residues. Here the CDR3 DNA reads TGTGCCAGCCGCCCTAGCGGGAGTTTTTTAGACGAGCAGTACTTC. This sequence encodes CASRPSGSFLDEQYF.

The CDR3 loop is CASSIGTGLYNEQFF. The CDR3 DNA sequence: TGTGCCAGCAGCATCGGGACAGGACTTTACAATGAGCAGTTCTTC. The chain joins TRBV5-6 to TRBJ2-1; 8 bases align to TRBD1. J lost 4 bases, V lost 4 bases, and 7 bases had no gene match. Looked up from germline, CDR1 is SGHDT and CDR2 is YYEEEE. This CDR3 has 15 amino acids.

The rearrangement joins TRBV6-6 to TRBJ1-5; TRBD1 aligns across 9 bases. V shed 5 bases and J 6 bases; nucleotides not matched to a gene: 8. Germline CDR1 MNHNY, CDR2 SVGAGI (reference sequence). The CDR3 totals 15 residues. The CDR3 loop is CASSTLGTGSQPQHF. Here the CDR3 DNA reads TGTGCCAGCAGTACCCTGGGGACAGGGTCTCAGCCCCAGCATTTT.

This clone has just one count. This rearrangement joins TRBV2 to TRBJ1-2; TRBD1 is a possible D gene (5 bases). V shed 5 bases and J shed 7 bases, with 20 bases lying between them. CDR3 size: 15 residues. Germline assignment: CDR1 SNHLY and CDR2 FYNNEI. The chain's CDR3 is CASSPGPRDARGYTF. In DNA form, the CDR3 reads TGTGCCAGCAGTCCGGGACCCAGGGACGCGCGTGGCTACACCTTC. Variable domain in full (rest from reference TRBV2 and TRBJ1-2): EPEVTQTPSHQVTQMGQEVILRCVPISNHLYFYWYRQILGQKVEFLVSFYNNEISEKSEIFDDQFSVERPDGSNFTLKIRSTKLEDSAMYFCASSPGPRDARGYTFGSGTRLTVV.

This clone was counted only a few times. The chain recombines TRBV4-3 with TRBJ1-5, with unresolved D. Trimming took off 1 base at V and 6 bases at J, with 16 bases between the two ends. There are 16 residues in the CDR3. From germline, CDR1 is LGHNA and CDR2 YSLEER. The CDR3 DNA sequence: TGCGCCAGCAGCCAAGTGGGAGGTACTCGGCCTCAGCCCCAGCATTTT. The encoded protein is CASSQVGGTRPQPQHF.

This clone came up a few times. The J gene is TRBJ1-1, the V gene TRBV29-1, with D unclear. V was trimmed by 4 bases and J by 12 bases, leaving 21 bases between them. Germline values: CDR1 SQVTM, CDR2 ANQGSEA. The CDR3 totals 13 residues. CDR3 loop: CSVVKSIEYLPFF. The CDR3 DNA reads TGCAGCGTTGTTAAATCCATCGAGTACCTCCCTTTCTTT.

The V call is TRBV5-6, the J call TRBJ1-5; D is undetermined. Trimming stripped 4 bases from V and 1 base from J, with 9 bases between. This CDR3 has 14 amino acids. Germline assignment: CDR1 SGHDT and CDR2 YYEEEE. CDR3 DNA: TGTGCCAGCAGCCTCGACCCCAGCAATCAGCCCCAGCATTTT. It yields the protein CASSLDPSNQPQHF.

This clone was recorded at least ten times. Because the CDR3's place on the DNA is in doubt, the DNA is left out and the CDR3 is given as listed by TCRdb. The chain has TRBV28 and TRBJ2-3; TRBD1 was called by the table and not checked on the DNA. The CDR3 totals 17 residues, both ends included. The germline V gene encodes CDR1 MDHEN and CDR2 SYDVKM. The CDR3 here is CASSFRARGRSTDTQYF.

The DNA of the CDR3 is TGTGCCAGCTCACCTCCGGGGACTGGCGTCACCATATATTTT. Encoded protein: CASSPPGTGVTIYF. The chain links TRBV18 to TRBJ1-3, with D possibly being TRBD1 (5 bases). There are 14 residues in the CDR3. The V end lost 3 bases, the J end lost 9 bases, and 15 bases lay between the germline ends. Germline CDR1 reads KGHSH; CDR2 reads LQKENI.

The chain joins TRBV15 to TRBJ2-5, with 9 bases that match TRBD2. This CDR3 is 16 amino acids long. Germline trimming cut 5 bases from V and 0 bases from J; bases unmatched to any gene: 7. Germline V gene sequence: CDR1 LNHNV, CDR2 YYDKDF (reference sequence). The CDR3: CATSGRLAEYQETQYF. DNA of the CDR3: TGTGCCACCAGCGGGCGACTAGCGGAGTACCAAGAGACCCAGTACTTC. Full variable domain (remainder filled in from reference TRBV15 and TRBJ2-5): DAMVIQNPRYQVTQFGKPVTLSCSQTLNHNVMYWYQQKSSQAPKLLFHYYDKDFNNEADTPDNFQSRRPNTSFCFLDIRSPGLGDTAMYLCATSGRLAEYQETQYFGPGTRLLVL.

This clone has only a few counts. V gene TRBV7-9 combines with J gene TRBJ1-5; tentative D call: TRBD1 (6 bases). The ends were cut back, 5 bases at V and 6 bases at J, with 14 bases in the middle. CDR3 size: 14 residues. Germline V gene sequence: CDR1 SEHNR, CDR2 FQNEAQ (reference sequence). The CDR3 coding sequence is TGTGCCAGCAGCCAACAGGGACACGGTCAGCCCCAGCATTTT. Protein sequence: CASSQQGHGQPQHF.

V is TRBV7-6 and J is TRBJ2-3; 10 positions match TRBD2. The CDR3 runs to 17 residues. Trimming cost V 1 base and J 2 bases; bases outside gene matches: 6. CDR1 is SGHVS and CDR2 is FNYEAQ in the germline V gene. Written as DNA, the CDR3 is TGTGCCAGCAGCTTAGACTCTAGCGGGGGATACACAGATACGCAGTATTTT. This sequence encodes CASSLDSSGGYTDTQYF.

In its sample, this clone was seen a few times. The DNA for the CDR3 is TGTGCCTGGAGTGCCGTTATAGTGCGGGAGGGCCCTTGGGAGACCCAGTACTTC. Translating it yields CAWSAVIVREGPWETQYF. V is TRBV30 and J is TRBJ2-5; the match to TRBD2 covers 9 bases. V trimming: 1 base; J trimming: 5 bases; junction bases outside the gene matches: 17. CDR1 and CDR2 (germline): GTSNPN, SVGIG (reference sequence). The CDR3 is 18 amino acids.

Here the CDR3 reads CSVTTGPYEQYF. In DNA form, the CDR3 reads TGCAGCGTTACGACAGGTCCCTACGAGCAGTACTTC. This chain uses TRBV29-1 with TRBJ2-7, with D perhaps matching TRBD1 (6 bases). There are 12 residues in the CDR3. The germline CDR1 and CDR2 sequences are SQVTM and ANQGSEA. The V and J ends lost 5 bases and 2 bases respectively, with 10 bases between them.